This TCR beta chain was observed in a study of cytomegalovirus exposure and HLA in healthy donors. Study-wide context: Some 80 million unique TCRs from HLA-typed donors were held in an early data release.

Study observations and caveats: Usually a TCR sequence was rare, but some public TCRs were found in many donors. Analysis was carried out at a later point, and it linked a missense DCLRE1C variant to TCR beta V- and J-gene trimming.

The CDR3 spans 15 residues. Trimming stripped 1 base from V and 4 bases from J, with 13 bases between. Germline lookup yields CDR1 SGHTA and CDR2 FQGNSA. With regard to this clone: The target antigen is unknown.

PCR primers comprised 60 Vbeta and 13 Jbeta primers. The repertoire was sequenced with immunoSEQ multiplex PCR; TCRdb's copy has only in-frame clones and lacks some. The table records some 200,000 clones, more than 80% of them present only once. The sequenced sample was PBMCs. The receptor comes from a boy younger than 18 in good health and CMV-seronegative. The genes are TRBV7-2 and TRBJ1-2, with D possibly matching TRBD1 (5 bases). The CDR3 nucleotides are TGTGCCAGCAGCTTAGTACTGCAGGGAATCTATGGCTACACCTTC. Translation: CASSLVLQGIYGYTF.